The clone carrying this T cell receptor (beta chain) has just one count. This entry comes from a study of blood T cell repertoires in COVID-19. Background on the study: Material from acute and convalescent COVID-19 was sourced from the United States, Italy and Spain.

Original methodology: Using reference gene primer amplification, nucleated cell counts were estimated. Libraries were prepared by immunoSEQ multiplex PCR; TCRdb keeps only in-frame clonotypes and omits some of them. The V and J calls and clone size were taken over from that table, and D and trimming were inferred from the DNA. Of 540,000 or so clones in the sample, 85% to 90% were seen once. V was pared by 3 bases and J by 1 base, with 8 bases of the junction left unmatched. This CDR3 contains 16 residues. Germline V gene lookup returns CDR1 SEHNR and CDR2 FQNEAQ (reference sequence). The sequence was obtained from a woman aged 45-60 years with COVID-19, enrolled during active disease. Sample: peripheral blood. V usage is TRBV7-9 and J usage is TRBJ1-1, with 7 bases lining up with TRBD1. The CDR3 bases are TGTGCCAGCAGCTTTCCGACAGGGTCGGGGAACACTGAAGCTTTCTTT. It is translated as CASSFPTGSGNTEAFF. The full variable domain, completed using reference TRBV7-9 and TRBJ1-1, is DTGVSQNPRHKITKRGQNVTFRCDPISEHNRLYWYRQTLGQGPEFLTYFQNEAQLEKSRLLSDRFSAERPKGSFSTLEIQRTEQGDSAMYLCASSFPTGSGNTEAFFGQGTRLTVV.